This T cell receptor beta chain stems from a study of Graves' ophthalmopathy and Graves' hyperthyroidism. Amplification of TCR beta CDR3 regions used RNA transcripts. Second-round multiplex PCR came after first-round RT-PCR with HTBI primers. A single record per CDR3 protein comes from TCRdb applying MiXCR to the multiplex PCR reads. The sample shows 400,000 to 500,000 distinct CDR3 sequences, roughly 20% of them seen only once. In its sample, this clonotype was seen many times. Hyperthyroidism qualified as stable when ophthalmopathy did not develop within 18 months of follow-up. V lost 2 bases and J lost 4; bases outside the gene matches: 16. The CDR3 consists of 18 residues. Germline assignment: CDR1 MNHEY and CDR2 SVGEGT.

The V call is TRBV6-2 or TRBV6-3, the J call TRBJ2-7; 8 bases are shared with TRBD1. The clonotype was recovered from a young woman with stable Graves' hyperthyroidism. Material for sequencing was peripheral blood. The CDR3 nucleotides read TGTGCCAGCAGTTACCCGAACCACGTCAGGGGGCTGGAGTACGAGCAGTACTTC. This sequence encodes CASSYPNHVRGLEYEQYF.